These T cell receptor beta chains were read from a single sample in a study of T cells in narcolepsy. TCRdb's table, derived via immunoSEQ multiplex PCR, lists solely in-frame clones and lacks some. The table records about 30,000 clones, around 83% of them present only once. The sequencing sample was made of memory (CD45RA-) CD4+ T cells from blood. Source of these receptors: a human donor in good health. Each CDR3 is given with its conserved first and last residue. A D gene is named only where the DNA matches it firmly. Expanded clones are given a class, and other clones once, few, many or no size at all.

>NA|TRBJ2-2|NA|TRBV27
CASSGRTNTGELFF
TGTGCCAGCAGCGGACGGACGAACACCGGGGAGCTGTTTTTT
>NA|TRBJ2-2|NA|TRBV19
CASSTRNTGELFF
TGTGCCAGTAGTACTCGGAACACCGGGGAGCTGTTTTTT
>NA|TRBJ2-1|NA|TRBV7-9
CASSPRGAGNEQFF
TGTGCCAGCAGCCCACGGGGGGCTGGAAATGAGCAGTTCTTC
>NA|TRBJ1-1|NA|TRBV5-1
CASSNGVQGRGAFF
TGCGCCAGCAGCAACGGGGTCCAGGGGAGGGGAGCTTTCTTT
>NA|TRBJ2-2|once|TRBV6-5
CASRPQANTGELFF
TGTGCCAGCAGGCCTCAGGCGAACACCGGGGAGCTGTTTTTT
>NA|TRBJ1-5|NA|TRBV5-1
CASSPGGGPGQPQHF
TGCGCCAGCAGCCCCGGAGGGGGGCCGGGTCAGCCCCAGCATTTT
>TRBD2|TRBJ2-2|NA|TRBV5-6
CASSLTPAGISGELFF
TGTGCCAGCAGCCTAACCCCAGCGGGGATTTCCGGGGAGCTGTTTTTT
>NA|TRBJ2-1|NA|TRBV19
CASKQRTKHNEQFF
TGTGCCAGTAAGCAAAGGACGAAACACAATGAGCAGTTCTTC
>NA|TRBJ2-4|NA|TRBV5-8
CAVHRGLAKNIQYF
TGTGCCGTACACCGGGGCCTCGCCAAAAACATTCAGTACTTC
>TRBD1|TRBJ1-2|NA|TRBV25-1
CASSGTGEGSGYTF
TGTGCCAGCAGTGGGACAGGGGAAGGGAGTGGCTACACCTTC
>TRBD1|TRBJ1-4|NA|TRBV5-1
CASSRQGRNEKLFF
TGCGCCAGCAGCCGACAGGGACGAAATGAAAAACTGTTTTTT
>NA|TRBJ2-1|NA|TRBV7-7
CASSLNRDYNEQFF
TGTGCCAGCAGCTTAAACCGGGATTACAATGAGCAGTTCTTC
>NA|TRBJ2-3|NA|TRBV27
CANPRGSTDTQYF
TGTGCCAACCCAAGGGGGTCCACAGATACGCAGTATTTT
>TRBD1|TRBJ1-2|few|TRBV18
CASSPDRDRSYTF
TGTGCCAGCTCACCAGACCGGGACAGAAGCTACACCTTC
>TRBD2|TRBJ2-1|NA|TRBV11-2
CASSPASGGGNEQFF
TGTGCCAGCAGCCCCGCTAGCGGGGGTGGGAATGAGCAGTTCTTC
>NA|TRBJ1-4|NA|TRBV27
CASSLRIQRASVASNEKLFF
TGTGCCAGCAGTTTACGCATACAAAGAGCCTCGGTCGCATCTAATGAAAAACTGTTTTTT
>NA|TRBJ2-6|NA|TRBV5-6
CASSFKVMVPGANVLTF
TGTGCCAGCAGCTTTAAGGTTATGGTACCTGGGGCCAACGTCCTGACTTTC
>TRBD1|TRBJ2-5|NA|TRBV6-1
CASSELRGQETQYF
TGTGCCAGCAGTGAACTCAGGGGGCAAGAGACCCAGTACTTC
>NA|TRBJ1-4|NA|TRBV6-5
CASSLGRVATNEKLFF
TGTGCCAGCAGTTTGGGCAGAGTTGCAACTAATGAAAAACTGTTTTTT
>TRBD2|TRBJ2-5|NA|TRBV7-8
CASSSSGGAVETQYF
TGTGCCAGCAGCTCCAGCGGGGGGGCCGTGGAGACCCAGTACTTC
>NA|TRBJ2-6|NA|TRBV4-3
CASSHWDPGANVLTF
TGCGCCAGCAGCCATTGGGACCCTGGGGCCAACGTCCTGACTTTC
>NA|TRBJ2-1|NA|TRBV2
CASTSERGVNEQFF
TGTGCCAGCACTTCCGAGAGGGGGGTCAATGAGCAGTTCTTC
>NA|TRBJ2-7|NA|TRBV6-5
CASRHGTYYEQYF
TGTGCCAGCAGACACGGGACTTACTACGAGCAGTACTTC
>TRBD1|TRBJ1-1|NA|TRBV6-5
CASRDGQGFESFF
TGTGCCAGCAGAGACGGACAGGGTTTTGAATCTTTCTTT
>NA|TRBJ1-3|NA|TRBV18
CASSPGTAGNTIYF
TGTGCCAGCTCACCCGGGACCGCAGGAAACACCATATATTTT
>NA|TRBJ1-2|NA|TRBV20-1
CSAERGGGYTF
TGCAGTGCTGAAAGGGGGGGTGGCTACACCTTC
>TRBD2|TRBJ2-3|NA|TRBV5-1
CASSLASGGGTDTQYF
TGCGCCAGCAGCTTGGCTAGCGGGGGAGGCACAGATACGCAGTATTTT
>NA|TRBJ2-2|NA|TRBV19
CASSIMVAGELFF
TGTGCCAGTAGTATAATGGTTGCCGGGGAGCTGTTTTTT
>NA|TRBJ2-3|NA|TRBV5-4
CASSLKRSSTDTQYF
TGTGCCAGCAGCTTGAAGCGATCTAGCACAGATACGCAGTATTTT
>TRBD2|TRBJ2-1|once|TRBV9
CASSVDELAGSNEQFF
TGTGCCAGCAGCGTAGATGAACTAGCGGGGTCCAATGAGCAGTTCTTC
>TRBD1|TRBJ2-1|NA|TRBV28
CASSLWGTGWNEQFF
TGTGCCAGCAGTTTATGGGGGACAGGGTGGAATGAGCAGTTCTTC
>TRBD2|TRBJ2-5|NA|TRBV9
CASGASGGRQETQYF
TGTGCCAGCGGCGCTAGCGGGGGACGACAAGAGACCCAGTACTTC
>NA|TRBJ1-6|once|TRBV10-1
CASSGGYNSPLHF
TGCGCCAGCAGTGGTGGATATAATTCACCCCTCCACTTT
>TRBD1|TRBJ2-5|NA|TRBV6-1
CASREDRGVGETQYF
TGTGCCAGCAGGGAAGACAGGGGAGTGGGGGAGACCCAGTACTTC
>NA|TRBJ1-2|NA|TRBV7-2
CASSAMGVGSDGYTF
TGTGCCAGCAGCGCGATGGGGGTGGGGAGCGATGGCTACACCTTC
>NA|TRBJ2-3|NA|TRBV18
CASSRLGRQKTPVSTDTQYF
TGTGCCAGCTCACGCCTCGGCCGACAGAAGACTCCAGTTAGCACAGATACGCAGTATTTT
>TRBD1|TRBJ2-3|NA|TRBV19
CASSTDRSTDTQYF
TGTGCCAGTAGTACGGACAGGAGCACAGATACGCAGTATTTT
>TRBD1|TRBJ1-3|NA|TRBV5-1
CASSPGQGQPGNTIYF
TGCGCCAGCAGCCCAGGACAGGGACAACCTGGAAACACCATATATTTT
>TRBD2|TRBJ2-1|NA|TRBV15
CATSLSGGWNEQFF
TGTGCCACCAGCCTGAGCGGGGGGTGGAATGAGCAGTTCTTC
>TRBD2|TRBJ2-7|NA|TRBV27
CASSSGGKEQYF
TGTGCCAGCAGTAGCGGGGGGAAAGAGCAGTACTTC
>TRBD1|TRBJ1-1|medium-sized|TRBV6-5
CASRVTGAAAFF
TGTGCCAGCAGGGTCACAGGGGCGGCTGCTTTCTTT
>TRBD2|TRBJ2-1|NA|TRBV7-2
CASSPLGLAGEYNEQFF
TGTGCCAGCAGTCCCCTCGGACTAGCGGGGGAGTACAATGAGCAGTTCTTC
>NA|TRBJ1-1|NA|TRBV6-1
CASTFGVGWNTEAFF
TGTGCCAGCACCTTTGGGGTAGGTTGGAACACTGAAGCTTTCTTT
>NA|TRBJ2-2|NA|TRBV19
CASSIVTDTGELFF
TGTGCCAGTAGTATAGTGACAGACACCGGGGAGCTGTTTTTT
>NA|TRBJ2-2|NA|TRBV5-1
CASSPGEGLGTGELFF
TGCGCCAGCAGCCCCGGAGAGGGTCTGGGCACCGGGGAGCTGTTTTTT
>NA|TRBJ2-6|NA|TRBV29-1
CSVRGSGANVLTF
TGCAGCGTTCGGGGCTCTGGGGCCAACGTCCTGACTTTC
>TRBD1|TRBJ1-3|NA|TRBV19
CASSEGTGAGNTIYF
TGTGCCAGTAGTGAAGGGACAGGGGCTGGAAACACCATATATTTT
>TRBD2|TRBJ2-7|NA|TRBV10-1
CASSEPPGGVSPYEQYF
TGCGCCAGCAGTGAGCCCCCGGGGGGGGTGAGCCCCTACGAGCAGTACTTC